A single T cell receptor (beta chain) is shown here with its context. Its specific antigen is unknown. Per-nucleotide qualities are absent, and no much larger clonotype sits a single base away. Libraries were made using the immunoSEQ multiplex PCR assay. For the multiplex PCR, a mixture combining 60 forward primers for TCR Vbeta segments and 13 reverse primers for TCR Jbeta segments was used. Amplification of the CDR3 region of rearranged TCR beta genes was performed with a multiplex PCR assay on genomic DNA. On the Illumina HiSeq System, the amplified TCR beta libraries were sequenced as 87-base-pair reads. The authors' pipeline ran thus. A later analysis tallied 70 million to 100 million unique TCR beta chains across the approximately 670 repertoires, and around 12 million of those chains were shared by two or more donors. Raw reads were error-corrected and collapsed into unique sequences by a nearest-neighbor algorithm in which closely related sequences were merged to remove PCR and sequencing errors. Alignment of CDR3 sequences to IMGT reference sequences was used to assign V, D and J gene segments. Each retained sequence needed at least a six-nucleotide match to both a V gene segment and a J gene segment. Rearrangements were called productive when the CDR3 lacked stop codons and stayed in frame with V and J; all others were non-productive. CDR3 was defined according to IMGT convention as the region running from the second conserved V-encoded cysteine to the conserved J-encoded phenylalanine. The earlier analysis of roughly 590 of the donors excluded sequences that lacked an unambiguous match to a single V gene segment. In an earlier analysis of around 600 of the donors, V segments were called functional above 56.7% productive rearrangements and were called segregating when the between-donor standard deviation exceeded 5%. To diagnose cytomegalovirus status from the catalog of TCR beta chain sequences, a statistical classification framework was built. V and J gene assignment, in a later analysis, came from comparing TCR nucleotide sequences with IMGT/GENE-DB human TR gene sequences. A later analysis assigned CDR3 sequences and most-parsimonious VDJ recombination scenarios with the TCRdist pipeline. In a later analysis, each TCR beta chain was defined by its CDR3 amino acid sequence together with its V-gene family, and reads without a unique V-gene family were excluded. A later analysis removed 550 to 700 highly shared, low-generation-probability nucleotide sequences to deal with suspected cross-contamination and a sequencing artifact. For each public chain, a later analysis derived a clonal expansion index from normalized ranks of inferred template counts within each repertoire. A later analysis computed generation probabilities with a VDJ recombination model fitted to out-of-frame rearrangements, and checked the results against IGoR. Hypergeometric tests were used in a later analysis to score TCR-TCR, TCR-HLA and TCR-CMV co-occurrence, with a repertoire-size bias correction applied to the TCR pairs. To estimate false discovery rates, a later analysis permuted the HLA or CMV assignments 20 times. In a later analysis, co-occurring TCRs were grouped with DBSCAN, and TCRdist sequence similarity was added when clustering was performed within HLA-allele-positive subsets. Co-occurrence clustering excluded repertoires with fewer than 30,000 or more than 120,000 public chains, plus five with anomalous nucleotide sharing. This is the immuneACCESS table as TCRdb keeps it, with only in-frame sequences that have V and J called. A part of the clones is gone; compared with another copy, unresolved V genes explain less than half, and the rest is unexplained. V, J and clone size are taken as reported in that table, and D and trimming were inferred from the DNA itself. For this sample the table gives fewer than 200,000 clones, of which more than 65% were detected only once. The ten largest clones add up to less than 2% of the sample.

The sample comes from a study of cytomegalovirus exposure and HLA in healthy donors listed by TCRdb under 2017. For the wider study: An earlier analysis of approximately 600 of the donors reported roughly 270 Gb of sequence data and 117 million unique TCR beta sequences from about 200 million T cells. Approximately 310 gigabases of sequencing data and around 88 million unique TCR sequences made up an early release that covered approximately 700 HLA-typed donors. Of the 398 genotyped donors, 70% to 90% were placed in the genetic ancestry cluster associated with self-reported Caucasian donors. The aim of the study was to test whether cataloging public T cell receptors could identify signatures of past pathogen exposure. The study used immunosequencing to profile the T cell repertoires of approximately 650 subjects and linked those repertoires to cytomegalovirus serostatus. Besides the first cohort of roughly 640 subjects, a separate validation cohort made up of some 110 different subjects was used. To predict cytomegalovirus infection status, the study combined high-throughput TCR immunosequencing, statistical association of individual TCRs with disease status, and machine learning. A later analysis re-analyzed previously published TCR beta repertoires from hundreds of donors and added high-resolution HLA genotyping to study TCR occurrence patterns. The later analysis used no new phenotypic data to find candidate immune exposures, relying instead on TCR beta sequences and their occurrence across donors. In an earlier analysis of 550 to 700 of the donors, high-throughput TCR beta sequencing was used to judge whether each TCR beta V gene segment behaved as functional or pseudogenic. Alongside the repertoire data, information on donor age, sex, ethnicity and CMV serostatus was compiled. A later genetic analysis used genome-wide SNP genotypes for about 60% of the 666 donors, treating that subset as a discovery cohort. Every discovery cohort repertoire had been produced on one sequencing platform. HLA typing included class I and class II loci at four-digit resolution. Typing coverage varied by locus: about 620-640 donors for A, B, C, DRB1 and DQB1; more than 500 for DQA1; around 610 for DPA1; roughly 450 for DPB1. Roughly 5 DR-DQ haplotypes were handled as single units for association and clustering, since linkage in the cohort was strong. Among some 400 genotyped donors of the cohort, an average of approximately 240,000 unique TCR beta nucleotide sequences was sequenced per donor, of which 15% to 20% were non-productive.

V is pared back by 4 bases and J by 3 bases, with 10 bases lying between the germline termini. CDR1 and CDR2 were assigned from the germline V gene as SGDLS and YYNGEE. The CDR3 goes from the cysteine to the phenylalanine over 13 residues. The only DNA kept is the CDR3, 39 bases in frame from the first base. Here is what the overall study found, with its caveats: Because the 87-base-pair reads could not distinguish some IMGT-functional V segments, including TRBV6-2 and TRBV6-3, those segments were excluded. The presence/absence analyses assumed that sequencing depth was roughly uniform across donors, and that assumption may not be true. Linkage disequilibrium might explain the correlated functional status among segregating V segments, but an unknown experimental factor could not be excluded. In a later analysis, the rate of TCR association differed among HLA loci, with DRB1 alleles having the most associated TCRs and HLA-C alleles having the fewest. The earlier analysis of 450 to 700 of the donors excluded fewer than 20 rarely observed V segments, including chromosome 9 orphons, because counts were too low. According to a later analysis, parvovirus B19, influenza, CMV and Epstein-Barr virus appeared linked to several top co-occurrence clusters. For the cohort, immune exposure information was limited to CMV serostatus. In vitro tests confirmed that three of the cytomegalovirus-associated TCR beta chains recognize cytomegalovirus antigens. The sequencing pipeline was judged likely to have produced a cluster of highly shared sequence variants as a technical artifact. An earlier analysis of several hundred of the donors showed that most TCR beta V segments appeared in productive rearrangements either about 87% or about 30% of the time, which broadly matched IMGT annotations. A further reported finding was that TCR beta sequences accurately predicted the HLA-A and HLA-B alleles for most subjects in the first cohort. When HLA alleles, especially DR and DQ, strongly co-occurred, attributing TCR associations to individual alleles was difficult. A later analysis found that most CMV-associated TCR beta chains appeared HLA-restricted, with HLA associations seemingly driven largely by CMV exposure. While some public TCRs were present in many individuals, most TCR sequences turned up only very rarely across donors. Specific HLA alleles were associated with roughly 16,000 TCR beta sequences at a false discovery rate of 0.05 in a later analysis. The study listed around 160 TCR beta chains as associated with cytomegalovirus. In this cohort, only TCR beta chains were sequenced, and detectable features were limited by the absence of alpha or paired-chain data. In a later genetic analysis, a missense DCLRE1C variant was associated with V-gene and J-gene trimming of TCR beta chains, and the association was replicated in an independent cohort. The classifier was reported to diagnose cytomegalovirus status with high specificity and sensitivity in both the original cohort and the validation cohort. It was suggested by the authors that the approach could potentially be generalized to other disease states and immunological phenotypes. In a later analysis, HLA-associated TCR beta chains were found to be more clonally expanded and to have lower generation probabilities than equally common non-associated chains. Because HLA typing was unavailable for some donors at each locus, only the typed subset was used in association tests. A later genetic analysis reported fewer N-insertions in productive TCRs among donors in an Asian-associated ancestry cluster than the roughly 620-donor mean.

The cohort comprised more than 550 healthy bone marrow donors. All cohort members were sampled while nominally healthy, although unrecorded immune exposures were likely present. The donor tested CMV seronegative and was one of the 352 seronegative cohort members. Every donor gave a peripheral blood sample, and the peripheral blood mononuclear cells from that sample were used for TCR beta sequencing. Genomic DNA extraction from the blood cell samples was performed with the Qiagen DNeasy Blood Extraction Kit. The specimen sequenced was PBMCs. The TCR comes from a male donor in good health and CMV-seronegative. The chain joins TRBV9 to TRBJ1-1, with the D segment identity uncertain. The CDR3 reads CASSRARDTEAFF. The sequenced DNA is TGTGCCAGCAGCCGTGCCCGGGACACTGAAGCTTTCTTT.